These 24 T cell receptor beta chains share one sample of origin, sequenced in a study of T-cell memory formation after mild COVID-19. Each CDR3 protein is one row after TCRdb ran MiXCR on the 5' RACE reads. The sample lists under 650,000 distinct CDR3 sequences; roughly 18% were seen once. Sequenced sample: PBMCs or a T cell subset sorted from them (not recorded which). The source is an adult woman who had mild COVID-19 (a few samples of this study predate the infection). Cell type and time point are not known.

This clonotype came up a few times. The CDR3 protein is CSASETSKDTQYF. The DNA for the CDR3 is TGCAGTGCTAGCGAAACTAGCAAGGATACGCAGTATTTT. The chain uses TRBV20-1 and TRBJ2-3; tentatively, D is TRBD2 (6 bases). CDR1 DFQATT and CDR2 SNEGSKA come from the germline V gene (reference sequence). V was trimmed by 3 bases and J by 6 bases, leaving 13 bases between them. CDR3 length equals 13 residues.

This chain connects TRBV12-3 or TRBV12-4 to TRBJ1-1; tentatively, D is TRBD1 (6 bases). V lost 7 bases and J 1 base, leaving 13 bases between the germline ends. This CDR3 contains 14 residues. This chain's CDR3 is CASNPRGENTEAFF. CDR3 DNA sequence: TGTGCCAGCAACCCGAGGGGGGAGAACACTGAAGCTTTCTTT.

The chain combines TRBV5-1 with TRBJ2-3; D unresolved. Germline CDR1 is SGHRS and CDR2 is YFSETQ. The germline V and J ends were trimmed by 1 base and 4 bases, with 16 bases remaining between them. This CDR3 comprises 16 residues. CDR3 sequence reads: CASSLQPRLGADTQYF. CDR3 nucleotides: TGCGCCAGCAGCTTGCAACCCCGCCTCGGCGCAGATACGCAGTATTTT.

This clonotype was detected a few times. V gene TRBV7-3 combines with J gene TRBJ2-7; weak D call: TRBD2 (5 bases). CDR1 is SGHTA, CDR2 FQGTGA, per germline. Trimming pared 5 bases from V and 3 bases from J, leaving 14 bases between. The CDR3 runs 14 residues. The CDR3 DNA is TGTGCCAGCAGCCTTGGACTCGACCGCTACGAGCAGTACTTC. Translating gives CASSLGLDRYEQYF.

This clonotype was seen a single time. The gene calls are TRBV12-3 or TRBV12-4 and TRBJ1-4; D call uncertain. V was pared by 2 bases and J by 8 bases, with 15 bases between. CDR3 length: 15 amino acids. In DNA form, the CDR3 reads TGTGCCAGCAGTTTACTGGGGAGTCCCACCGAAAAACTGTTTTTT. As protein: CASSLLGSPTEKLFF.

This clonotype was seen many times. V usage is TRBV7-9 and J usage is TRBJ2-5; D is undetermined. The V gene lost 5 bases and the J gene lost 5 bases, with 12 bases spanning the gap. Looked up from germline, CDR1 is SEHNR and CDR2 is FQNEAQ (reference sequence). CDR3 length: 13 residues. The CDR3 sequence: CASSHPVAETQYF. The CDR3 coding sequence is TGTGCCAGCAGCCACCCGGTGGCGGAGACCCAGTACTTC. The variable domain in full, completed from reference TRBV7-9 and TRBJ2-5, reads DTGVSQNPRHKITKRGQNVTFRCDPISEHNRLYWYRQTLGQGPEFLTYFQNEAQLEKSRLLSDRFSAERPKGSFSTLEIQRTEQGDSAMYLCASSHPVAETQYFGPGTRLLVL.

The chain has TRBV5-5 and TRBJ1-1; no firm D call. V dropped 3 bases and J dropped 8 bases, with 14 bases sitting between them. CDR1 SGHKS and CDR2 YYEKEE come from the germline V gene (reference sequence). The CDR3 spans 13 residues. The CDR3 coding sequence is TGTGCCAGCAGCTATCCTTTCAATCACGAAGCTTTCTTT. Encoded protein: CASSYPFNHEAFF.

The gene calls are TRBV30 and TRBJ2-1; D is perhaps TRBD1 or TRBD2 (6 bases each). The V end lost 0 bases, the J end lost 14 bases, and 17 bases lay between the germline ends. This CDR3 is 13 amino acids long. Germline V lookup: CDR1 GTSNPN, CDR2 SVGIG (reference sequence). For the CDR3, the DNA is TGTGCCTGGAGTGTTTTCGCCGGGGGCGAGGAGTTCTTC. Translated: CAWSVFAGGEEFF.

The rearrangement uses TRBV6-5 and TRBJ2-5; 8 bases line up with TRBD2. The CDR3 sequence is 15 residues long. V shed 5 bases and J 5 bases; nucleotides not matched to a gene: 10. The germline V gene encodes CDR1 MNHEY and CDR2 SVGAGI. CDR3 bases: TGTGCCAGCAGTCAAGGACTAGCTAGTGGGGAGACCCAGTACTTC. It specifies CASSQGLASGETQYF.

The chain combines TRBV7-9 with TRBJ2-1; D may be TRBD1 (5 bases). Germline CDR1 is SEHNR and CDR2 is FQNEAQ (reference sequence). This CDR3 is built from 14 residues. The V end lost 6 bases, the J end lost 5 bases, and 14 bases lay between the germline ends. CDR3 bases: TGTGCCAGCAGGAGAAGCCAACAGGACAATGAGCAGTTCTTC. Translating gives CASRRSQQDNEQFF.

This clonotype has more than one count but fewer than ten. The rearrangement joins TRBV20-1 to TRBJ2-1; D possibly corresponds to TRBD2 (5 bases). Trimming removed 4 bases at V and 1 base at J, with 14 bases between. This CDR3 is 15 amino acids long. Per the germline V gene, CDR1 is DFQATT and CDR2 is SNEGSKA (reference sequence). The CDR3 DNA reads TGCAGTGCTATCCTTCTAGAGGGTTCCTACAATGAGCAGTTCTTC. This encodes CSAILLEGSYNEQFF.

This clonotype showed up just once. The chain employs TRBV5-1 and TRBJ2-5; maybe TRBD1 (5 bases). This CDR3 region has 15 residues. V dropped 4 bases and J dropped 2 bases, with 15 bases sitting between them. Germline assignment: CDR1 SGHRS and CDR2 YFSETQ. DNA of the CDR3: TGCGCCAGCAGCAAGGACCAGGGTTTTCAAGAGACCCAGTACTTC. Protein product: CASSKDQGFQETQYF.

To note about this clonotype: An end of the junction differs from the germline gene, which may be a read error. The chain links TRBV7-7 to TRBJ2-1; D gene unclear. The CDR3 loop spans 13 amino acids. Germline assignment: CDR1 SSHAT and CDR2 FNYEAQ (reference sequence). The CDR3 sequence: CASSVGIYNEQFF. In DNA form, the CDR3 reads TGTGCTAGCAGCGTCGGCATCTACAATGAGCAGTTCTTC.

V usage is TRBV5-1 and J usage is TRBJ2-3; 10 positions agree with TRBD2. The CDR3 is 16 amino acids. Germline CDR1 is SGHRS and CDR2 is YFSETQ. The J segment lost 1 base and the V segment lost 3 bases, leaving 5 bases of the junction unmatched. In nucleotides, the CDR3 is TGCGCCAGCAGCTCCTATGGGACTAGCGGCACAGATACGCAGTATTTT. Its protein product is CASSSYGTSGTDTQYF.

There are a few counts of this clonotype. The rearrangement uses TRBV9 and TRBJ2-7; D not resolved. The CDR3 covers 14 residues. V lost 6 bases and J 0 bases, leaving 13 bases between the germline ends. Looked up from germline, CDR1 is SGDLS and CDR2 is YYNGEE. The CDR3 region is CASNAGSSSYEQYF. Here the CDR3 DNA reads TGTGCCAGCAACGCCGGATCTTCCTCCTACGAGCAGTACTTC.

V is TRBV4-2 and J is TRBJ2-5; 10 nucleotides agree with TRBD2. The CDR3 extends over 21 amino acids. The germline V gene encodes CDR1 LGHNA and CDR2 YNFKEQ. J lost 3 bases, V lost 1 base, and 20 bases had no gene match. The CDR3 reads CASSQGGASGGAPAAKETQYF. The CDR3 nucleotides read TGTGCCAGCAGCCAAGGTGGTGCTAGCGGGGGTGCCCCCGCTGCAAAAGAGACCCAGTACTTC.

Many counts were recorded for this clonotype. The chain recombines TRBV20-1 with TRBJ1-1, with 7 positions matching TRBD1. The V gene end was trimmed by 0 bases and the J gene end by 7 bases; junction bases not matched to a gene: 2. Germline loops: CDR1 DFQATT, CDR2 SNEGSKA (reference sequence). The length of the CDR3 is 12 residues. The CDR3 region is CSAREGGIEAFF. CDR3 bases: TGCAGTGCTAGAGAAGGGGGCATTGAAGCTTTCTTT.

This clonotype was counted only a few times. The chain carries TRBV6-5 and TRBJ2-1; 7 positions agree with TRBD2. The V gene's germline CDR1 is MNHEY and CDR2 SVGAGI. The CDR3 extends over 12 amino acids. CDR3 in DNA: TGTGCAACCCGGGGGGTAGTTTCTGAGCAGTTCTTC. It is translated as CATRGVVSEQFF.

This clonotype came up many times. The chain joins TRBV7-9 to TRBJ2-5, with D perhaps given as TRBD1 or TRBD2 (5 bases each). The ends were cut back, 4 bases at V and 1 base at J, with 16 bases in the middle. CDR1 and CDR2 from the germline V gene are SEHNR and FQNEAQ (reference sequence). The CDR3 sequence is 16 residues long. CDR3 coding DNA: TGTGCCAGCAGCTCGCCCGGGACCAAATTCCAAGAGACCCAGTACTTC. It codes for CASSSPGTKFQETQYF.

This clonotype was recorded many times. The chain employs TRBV4-1 and TRBJ1-1; D gene ambiguous. Germline-derived CDR1 and CDR2 are MGHRA and YSYEKL. The CDR3 has 15 residues. V lost 0 bases and J 4 bases, leaving 12 bases between the germline ends. The CDR3 sequence: CASSQDRGGLTEAFF. The CDR3 nucleotides are TGCGCCAGCAGCCAAGATCGGGGAGGTCTCACTGAAGCTTTCTTT.

Only a few counts were recorded for this clonotype. The genes are TRBV20-1 and TRBJ2-1; 8 bases are a match to TRBD1. V lost 6 bases and J lost 8; bases outside the gene matches: 15. The CDR3 contains 15 residues. Germline CDR1 DFQATT, CDR2 SNEGSKA (reference sequence). This CDR3 reads CSARDGAGGFHEQFF. The CDR3 DNA reads as TGCAGTGCACGAGATGGGGCAGGGGGCTTCCATGAGCAGTTCTTC.

This rearrangement joins TRBV24-1 to TRBJ2-1; 12 bases match TRBD2. The CDR3 extends over 18 amino acids. Unmatched junction bases numbered 11, after V lost 3 bases and J lost 6 bases. Germline V gene lookup returns CDR1 KGHDR and CDR2 SFDVKD. DNA of the CDR3: TGTGCCACCAGTGATGCAGGGGCTAGCGGGAGGGCCCTCAATGAGCAGTTCTTC. Protein sequence: CATSDAGASGRALNEQFF.

The rearrangement links TRBV6-5 to TRBJ1-2; TRBD1 matches at 7 bases. This CDR3 comprises 16 residues. Germline V gene lookup returns CDR1 MNHEY and CDR2 SVGAGI. With V trimmed by 0 bases and J by 5 bases, 9 bases remained unmatched. The CDR3 region is CASSYSPGQTRYGYTF. The CDR3 DNA reads as TGTGCCAGCAGTTACTCCCCGGGACAGACAAGATATGGCTACACCTTC.

The chain has TRBV5-4 and TRBJ2-2, with D maybe TRBD2 (5 bases). Trimming pared 3 bases from V and 5 bases from J, leaving 14 bases between. The germline gives CDR1 SGHNT, CDR2 YYREEE (reference sequence). The CDR3 contains 15 residues. The DNA of the CDR3 is TGTGCCAGCAGCTGGGAGCCCTTGGTGACCGGGGAGCTGTTTTTT. Its protein product is CASSWEPLVTGELFF. The whole variable domain, filled in from reference TRBV5-4 and TRBJ2-2, reads ETGVTQSPTHLIKTRGQQVTLRCSSQSGHNTVSWYQQALGQGPQFIFQYYREEENGRGNFPPRFSGLQFPNYSSELNVNALELDDSALYLCASSWEPLVTGELFFGEGSRLTVL.